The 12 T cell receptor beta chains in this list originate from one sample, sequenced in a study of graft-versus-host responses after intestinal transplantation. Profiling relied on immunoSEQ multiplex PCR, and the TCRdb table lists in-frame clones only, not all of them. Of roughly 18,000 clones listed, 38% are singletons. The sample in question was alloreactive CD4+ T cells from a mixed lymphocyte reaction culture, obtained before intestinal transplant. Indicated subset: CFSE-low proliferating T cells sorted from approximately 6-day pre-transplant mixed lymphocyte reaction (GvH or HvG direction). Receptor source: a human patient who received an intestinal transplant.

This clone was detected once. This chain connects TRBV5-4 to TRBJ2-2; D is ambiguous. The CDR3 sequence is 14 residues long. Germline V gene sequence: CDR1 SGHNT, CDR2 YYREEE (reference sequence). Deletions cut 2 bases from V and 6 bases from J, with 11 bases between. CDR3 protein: CASSFTTPPGELFF. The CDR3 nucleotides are TGTGCCAGCAGCTTTACGACCCCGCCCGGGGAGCTGTTTTTT.

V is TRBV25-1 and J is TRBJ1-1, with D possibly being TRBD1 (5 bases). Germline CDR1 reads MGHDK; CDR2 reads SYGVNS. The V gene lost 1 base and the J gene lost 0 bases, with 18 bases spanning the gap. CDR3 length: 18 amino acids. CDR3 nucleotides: TGTGCCAGCAGTGAATCTGGGACCCAAGGTGGGATGAACACTGAAGCTTTCTTT. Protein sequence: CASSESGTQGGMNTEAFF.

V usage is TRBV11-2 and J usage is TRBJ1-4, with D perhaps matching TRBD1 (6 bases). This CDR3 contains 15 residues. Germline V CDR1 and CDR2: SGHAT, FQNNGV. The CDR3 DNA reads TGTCCAAGCTTAGGGGGTGGGCAGGGCAAGGAAAAACTGTTTTTT. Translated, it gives CPSLGGGQGKEKLFF.

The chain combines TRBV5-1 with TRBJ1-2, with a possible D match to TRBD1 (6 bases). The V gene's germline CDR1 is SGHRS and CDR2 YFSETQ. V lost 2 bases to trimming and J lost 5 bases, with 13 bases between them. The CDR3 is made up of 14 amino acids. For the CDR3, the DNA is TGCGCCAGCAGCTTTGATGGGCAGGGGTATGGCTACACCTTC. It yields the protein CASSFDGQGYGYTF.

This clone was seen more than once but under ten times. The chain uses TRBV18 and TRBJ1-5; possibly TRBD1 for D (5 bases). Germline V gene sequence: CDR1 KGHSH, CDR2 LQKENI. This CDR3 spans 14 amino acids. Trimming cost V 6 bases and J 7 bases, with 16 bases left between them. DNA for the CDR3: TGTGCCAGCTCCCCCGGCCCGGGGGGACAGCCCCAGCATTTT. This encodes CASSPGPGGQPQHF.

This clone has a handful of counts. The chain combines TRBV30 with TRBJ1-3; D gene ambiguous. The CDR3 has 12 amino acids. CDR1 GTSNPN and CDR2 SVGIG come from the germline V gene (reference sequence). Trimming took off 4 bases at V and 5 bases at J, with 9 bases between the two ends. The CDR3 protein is CAWKVTRNTIYF. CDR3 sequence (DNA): TGTGCCTGGAAAGTTACTAGAAACACCATATATTTT. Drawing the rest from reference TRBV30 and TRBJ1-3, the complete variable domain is SQTIHQWPATLVQPVGSPLSLECTVEGTSNPNLYWYRQAAGRGLQLLFYSVGIGQISSEVPQNLSASRPQDRQFILSSKKLLLSDSGFYLCAWKVTRNTIYFGEGSWLTVV.

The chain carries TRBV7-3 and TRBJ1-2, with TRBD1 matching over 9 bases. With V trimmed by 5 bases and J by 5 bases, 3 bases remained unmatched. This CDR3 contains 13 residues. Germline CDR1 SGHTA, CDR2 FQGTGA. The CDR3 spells CASSADRGYGYTF. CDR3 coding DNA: TGTGCCAGCAGCGCGGACAGGGGATATGGCTACACCTTC.

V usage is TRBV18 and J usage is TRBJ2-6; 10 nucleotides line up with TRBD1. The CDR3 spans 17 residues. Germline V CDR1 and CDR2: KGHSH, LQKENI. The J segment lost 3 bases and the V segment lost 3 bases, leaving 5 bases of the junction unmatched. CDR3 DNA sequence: TGTGCCAGCTCACCTAGACAGGGGGCGCGTGGGGCCAACGTCCTGACTTTC. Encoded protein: CASSPRQGARGANVLTF.

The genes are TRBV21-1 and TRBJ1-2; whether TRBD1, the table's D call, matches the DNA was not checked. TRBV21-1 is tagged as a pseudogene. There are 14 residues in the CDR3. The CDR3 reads CASSKTGGPYGYTF. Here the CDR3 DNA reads TGTGCCAGCAGCAAGACAGGGGGCCCCTATGGCTACACCTTC.

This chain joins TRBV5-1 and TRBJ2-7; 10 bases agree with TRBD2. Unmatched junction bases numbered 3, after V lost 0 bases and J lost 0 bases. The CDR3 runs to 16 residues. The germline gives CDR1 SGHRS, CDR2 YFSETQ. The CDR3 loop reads CASSLELAGYSYEQYF. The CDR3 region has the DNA TGCGCCAGCAGCTTGGAACTAGCGGGGTACTCCTACGAGCAGTACTTC.

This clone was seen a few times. This CDR3 reads CASSVTWSLSTDTQYF. The DNA of the CDR3 is TGTGCCAGCAGTGTGACTTGGTCACTGAGTACAGATACGCAGTATTTT. This sequence joins TRBV2 and TRBJ2-3; D is uncertain. CDR3 length equals 16 residues. Trimming took 4 bases from V and 3 from J, leaving 17 bases between them. The germline V gene encodes CDR1 SNHLY and CDR2 FYNNEI.

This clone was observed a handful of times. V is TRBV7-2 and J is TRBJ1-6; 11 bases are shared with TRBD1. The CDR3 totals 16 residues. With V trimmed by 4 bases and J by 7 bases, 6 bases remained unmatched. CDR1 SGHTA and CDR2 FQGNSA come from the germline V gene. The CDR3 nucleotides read TGTGCCAGCAGCTACCTCGGACAGGGGGCCAATTCACCCCTCCACTTT. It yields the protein CASSYLGQGANSPLHF.